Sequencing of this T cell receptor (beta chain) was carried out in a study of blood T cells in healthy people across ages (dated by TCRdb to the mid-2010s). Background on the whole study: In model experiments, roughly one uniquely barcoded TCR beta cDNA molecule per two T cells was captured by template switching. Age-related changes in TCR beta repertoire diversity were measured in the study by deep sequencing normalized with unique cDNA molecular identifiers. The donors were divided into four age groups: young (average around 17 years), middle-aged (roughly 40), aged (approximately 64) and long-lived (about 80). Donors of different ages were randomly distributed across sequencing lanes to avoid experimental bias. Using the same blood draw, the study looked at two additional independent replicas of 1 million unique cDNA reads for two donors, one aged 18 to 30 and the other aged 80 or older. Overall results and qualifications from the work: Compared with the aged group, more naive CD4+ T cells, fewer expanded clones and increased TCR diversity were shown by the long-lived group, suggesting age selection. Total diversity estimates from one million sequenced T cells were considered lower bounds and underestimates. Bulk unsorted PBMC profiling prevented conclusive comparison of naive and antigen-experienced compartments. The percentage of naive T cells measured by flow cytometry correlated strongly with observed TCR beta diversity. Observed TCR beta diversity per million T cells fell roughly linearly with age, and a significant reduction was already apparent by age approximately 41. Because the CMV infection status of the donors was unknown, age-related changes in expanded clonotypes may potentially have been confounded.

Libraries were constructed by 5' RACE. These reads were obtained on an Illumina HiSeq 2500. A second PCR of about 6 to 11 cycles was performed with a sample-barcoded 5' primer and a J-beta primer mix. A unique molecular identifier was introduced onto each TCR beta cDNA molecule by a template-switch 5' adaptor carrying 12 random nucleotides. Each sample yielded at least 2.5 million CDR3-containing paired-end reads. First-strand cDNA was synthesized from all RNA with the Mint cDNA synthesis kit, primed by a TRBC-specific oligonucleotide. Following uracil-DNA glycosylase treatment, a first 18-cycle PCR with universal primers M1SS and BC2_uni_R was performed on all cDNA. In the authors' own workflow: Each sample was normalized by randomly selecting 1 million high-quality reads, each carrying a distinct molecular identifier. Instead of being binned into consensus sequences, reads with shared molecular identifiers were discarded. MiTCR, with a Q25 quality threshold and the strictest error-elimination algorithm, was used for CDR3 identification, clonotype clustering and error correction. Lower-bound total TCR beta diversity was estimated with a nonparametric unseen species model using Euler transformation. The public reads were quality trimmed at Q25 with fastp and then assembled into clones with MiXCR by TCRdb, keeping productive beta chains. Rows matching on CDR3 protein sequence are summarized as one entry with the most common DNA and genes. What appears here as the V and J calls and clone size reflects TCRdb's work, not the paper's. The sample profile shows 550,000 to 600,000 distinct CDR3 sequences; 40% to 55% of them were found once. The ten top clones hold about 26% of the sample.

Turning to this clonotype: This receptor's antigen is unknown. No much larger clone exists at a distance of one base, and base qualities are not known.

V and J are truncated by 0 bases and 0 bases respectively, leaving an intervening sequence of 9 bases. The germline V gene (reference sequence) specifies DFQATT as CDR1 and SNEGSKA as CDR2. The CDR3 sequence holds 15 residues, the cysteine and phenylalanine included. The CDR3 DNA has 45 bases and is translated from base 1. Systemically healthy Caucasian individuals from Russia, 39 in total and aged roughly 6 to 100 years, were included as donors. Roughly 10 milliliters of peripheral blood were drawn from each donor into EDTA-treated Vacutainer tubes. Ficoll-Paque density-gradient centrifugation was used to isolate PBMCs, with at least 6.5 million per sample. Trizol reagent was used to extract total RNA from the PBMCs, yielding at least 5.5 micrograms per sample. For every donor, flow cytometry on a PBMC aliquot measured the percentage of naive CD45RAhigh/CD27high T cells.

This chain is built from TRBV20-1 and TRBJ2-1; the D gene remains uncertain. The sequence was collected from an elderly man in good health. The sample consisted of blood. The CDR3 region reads CSARDRLISYNEQFF. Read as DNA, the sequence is TGCAGTGCTAGAGATCGGCTTATCTCCTACAATGAGCAGTTCTTC.